This is a list of T cell receptor beta chains from one sample in a study of OX40 agonist ivuxolimab in advanced cancers. Generated by immunoSEQ multiplex PCR, the TCRdb table keeps only in-frame clones and is missing some. In the table there are around 56,000 clones, approximately 80% of which are singletons. The specimen was CD4+ or CD8+ T cells sorted from blood, collected in a trial of the OX40 agonist ivuxolimab. The receptors were sampled from an adult with an advanced solid tumor such as melanoma, head and neck, liver or kidney cancer. CDR3s include the opening cysteine and the closing phenylalanine or tryptophan. The order of the fields is J gene, clone size, D gene, V gene, CDR3 protein, CDR3 DNA. A D gene is named only where the DNA matches it firmly. Some rows have no size entry. The others give once, few or many, or a class for an expanded clone.

>TRBJ2-7|-|-|TRBV2
CASSSVSYEQYF
TGTGCCAGCAGCTCAGTCTCCTACGAGCAGTACTTC
>TRBJ1-5|once|-|TRBV19
CASSMVGAYSNQPQHF
TGTGCCAGTAGTATGGTCGGGGCCTATAGCAATCAGCCCCAGCATTTT
>TRBJ1-6|-|TRBD1|TRBV7-8
CASSRQGWNSPLHF
TGTGCCAGCAGCCGACAGGGGTGGAATTCACCCCTCCACTTT
>TRBJ2-7|-|TRBD1|TRBV5-8
CASRDRGSYEQYF
TGTGCCAGCCGGGACAGGGGCTCCTACGAGCAGTACTTC
>TRBJ1-3|-|-|TRBV28
CASSSAGSSGNTIYF
TGTGCCAGCAGTTCCGCAGGGTCTTCTGGAAACACCATATATTTT
>TRBJ2-3|-|-|TRBV4-1
CASSQVMGATDTQYF
TGCGCCAGCAGCCAAGTGATGGGGGCCACAGATACGCAGTATTTT
>TRBJ2-1|-|TRBD2|TRBV29-1
CSVPSGLYNEQFF
TGCAGCGTTCCTAGCGGCCTTTACAATGAGCAGTTCTTC
>TRBJ1-2|-|TRBD1|TRBV7-2
CASSLEGARGYGYTF
TGTGCCAGCAGCTTAGAGGGGGCAAGAGGCTATGGCTACACCTTC
>TRBJ2-1|-|-|TRBV7-2
CASSTGGPWFF
TGTGCCAGCAGCACAGGAGGGCCCTGGTTCTTC
>TRBJ1-2|-|-|TRBV5-5
CASSLGGRVRDYGYTF
TGTGCCAGCAGCTTGGGTGGACGGGTGAGGGACTATGGCTACACCTTC
>TRBJ2-3|-|-|TRBV15
CATSRIWVSTDTQYF
TGTGCCACCAGCAGAATCTGGGTTAGCACAGATACGCAGTATTTT
>TRBJ2-7|-|-|TRBV18
CASSPLDLSYEQYF
TGTGCCAGCTCACCATTGGACCTCTCCTACGAGCAGTACTTC
>TRBJ2-7|-|TRBD2|TRBV15
CATGVNSGTYEQYF
TGTGCCACCGGAGTGAATAGCGGGACCTACGAGCAGTACTTC
>TRBJ2-3|-|-|TRBV27
CASSFAWGPTDTQYF
TGTGCCAGCAGTTTTGCTTGGGGGCCCACAGATACGCAGTATTTT
>TRBJ1-1|once|TRBD1|TRBV7-2
CASSSMTGGGGTEAFF
TGTGCCAGCAGCTCAATGACAGGGGGCGGGGGCACTGAAGCTTTCTTT
>TRBJ2-3|-|-|TRBV13
CASSLWVTDTQYF
TGTGCCAGCAGCTTATGGGTAACAGATACGCAGTATTTT
>TRBJ1-2|-|-|TRBV15
CATSRGGEDGYTF
TGTGCCACCAGCAGAGGTGGGGAAGATGGCTACACCTTC
>TRBJ2-3|once|-|TRBV28
CASKQSTDTQYF
TGTGCCAGCAAGCAAAGCACAGATACGCAGTATTTT
>TRBJ1-5|-|-|TRBV2
CASSEQGLNQPQHF
TGTGCCAGCAGCGAGCAGGGGCTAAATCAGCCCCAGCATTTT
>TRBJ2-1|once|TRBD2|TRBV5-1
CASSLEVSGSHNEQFF
TGCGCCAGCAGCTTGGAAGTTAGCGGGAGTCACAATGAGCAGTTCTTC
>TRBJ1-6|-|-|TRBV27
CASSALDARDSPLHF
TGTGCCAGCAGCGCCCTGGACGCTCGGGACTCACCCCTCCACTTT
>TRBJ2-7|few|TRBD1|TRBV6-5
CASSSRTGAGYEQYF
TGTGCCAGCAGTTCCAGGACAGGTGCTGGGTACGAGCAGTACTTC
>TRBJ2-7|-|-|TRBV9
CASSVNTGFSYEQYF
TGTGCCAGCAGCGTTAATACAGGGTTTTCCTACGAGCAGTACTTC
>TRBJ2-5|-|-|TRBV2
CASSESYGGLSVRYF
TGTGCCAGCAGTGAATCGTACGGGGGCCTTTCGGTTAGGTACTTC
>TRBJ2-2|-|-|TRBV7-8
CASRPLPSPGELFF
TGTGCCAGCAGACCCTTGCCCAGTCCCGGGGAGCTGTTTTTT
>TRBJ2-4|few|-|TRBV28
CASRGWENIQYF
TGTGCCAGCAGGGGGTGGGAAAACATTCAGTACTTC
>TRBJ1-4|-|-|TRBV6-1
CASSADGRARGKLFF
TGTGCCAGCAGCGCGGACGGACGGGCAAGGGGGAAACTGTTTTTT
>TRBJ1-5|-|-|TRBV19
CASSSTGIRSNQPQHF
TGTGCCAGTAGTAGCACAGGGATCCGTAGCAATCAGCCCCAGCATTTT
>TRBJ1-2|-|TRBD1|TRBV19
CASSLGTGSFNYGYTF
TGTGCCAGTAGTCTCGGGACAGGGTCATTCAACTATGGCTACACCTTC
>TRBJ2-7|once|-|TRBV6-1
CASSEQRAYEQYF
TGTGCCAGCAGTGAGCAGCGGGCCTACGAGCAGTACTTC
>TRBJ1-5|-|TRBD1|TRBV5-8
CASSLGDRNQPQHF
TGTGCCAGCAGCTTGGGGGACAGAAATCAGCCCCAGCATTTT
>TRBJ2-2|-|TRBD2|TRBV7-9
CASSSQTSGRFLTGELFF
TGTGCCAGCAGCTCACAGACTAGCGGGAGGTTTTTAACCGGGGAGCTGTTTTTT
>TRBJ2-1|-|-|TRBV14
CASSQPGGPYNEQFF
TGTGCCAGCAGCCAACCGGGGGGCCCCTACAATGAGCAGTTCTTC
>TRBJ1-1|-|TRBD1|TRBV11-2
CASSFPGQPAAFF
TGTGCCAGCAGCTTCCCGGGACAGCCGGCAGCTTTCTTT
>TRBJ1-1|-|TRBD1|TRBV18
CASSPGQGVTLNTEAFF
TGTGCCAGCTCACCAGGGCAGGGGGTCACTTTGAACACTGAAGCTTTCTTT
>TRBJ2-3|-|TRBD2|TRBV4-1
CASSQTGLAGATDTQYF
TGCGCCAGCAGCCAAACCGGACTAGCGGGGGCCACAGATACGCAGTATTTT
>TRBJ1-5|-|TRBD1|TRBV6-5
CASSMLQGKSQPQHF
TGTGCCAGCAGCATGCTACAGGGGAAGTCTCAGCCCCAGCATTTT
>TRBJ1-3|-|-|TRBV2
CASSEGPGNTIYF
TGTGCCAGCAGTGAAGGGCCTGGAAACACCATATATTTT
>TRBJ2-3|-|TRBD1|TRBV5-1
CASSFWTGGTTDTQYF
TGCGCCAGCAGCTTCTGGACAGGGGGTACGACAGATACGCAGTATTTT
>TRBJ2-3|-|TRBD1|TRBV7-8
CASSLTGGAWTDTQYF
TGTGCCAGCAGCTTAACAGGGGGCGCTTGGACAGATACGCAGTATTTT
>TRBJ1-3|-|-|TRBV18
CASSPAGGESTIYF
TGTGCCAGCTCACCCGCAGGCGGGGAAAGCACCATATATTTT
>TRBJ2-7|-|TRBD1|TRBV5-1
CASSPGTGGADEQYF
TGCGCCAGCAGCCCAGGGACAGGGGGCGCGGACGAGCAGTACTTC
>TRBJ2-3|-|-|TRBV4-1
CASSQPGPRAQYF
TGCGCCAGCAGCCAACCGGGACCGAGGGCGCAGTATTTT
>TRBJ1-5|-|TRBD1|TRBV4-1
CASSLGGWGNQPQHF
TGCGCCAGCAGCCTAGGGGGCTGGGGCAATCAGCCCCAGCATTTT
>TRBJ1-2|-|-|TRBV11-1
CASSLALTGYGYTF
TGTGCCAGCAGCTTAGCACTAACCGGCTATGGCTACACCTTC
>TRBJ2-5|-|-|TRBV13
CASSPRQSLQETQYF
TGTGCCAGCAGCCCGAGACAGAGCCTCCAAGAGACCCAGTACTTC
>TRBJ1-1|-|-|TRBV7-8
CASSLNTEAFF
TGTGCCAGCAGCCTGAACACTGAAGCTTTCTTT
>TRBJ2-5|-|-|TRBV19
CASSMWGETQYF
TGTGCCAGTAGTATGTGGGGTGAGACCCAGTACTTC
>TRBJ2-7|few|TRBD2|TRBV28
CASSSPGTSGKYEQYF
TGTGCCAGCAGTTCTCCCGGGACTAGCGGGAAATACGAGCAGTACTTC
>TRBJ2-5|-|-|TRBV7-9
CASSQWDGVETQYF
TGTGCCAGCAGCCAATGGGATGGGGTTGAGACCCAGTACTTC
>TRBJ2-2|once|-|TRBV9
CASSVGVINTGELFF
TGTGCCAGCAGCGTAGGGGTGATTAACACCGGGGAGCTGTTTTTT
>TRBJ1-1|-|-|TRBV29-1
CSVEAGRGLPEAFF
TGCAGCGTTGAAGCGGGGAGGGGCCTCCCTGAAGCTTTCTTT
>TRBJ2-7|once|TRBD1|TRBV7-2
CASSTGTGGYEQYF
TGTGCCAGCAGCACCGGGACAGGGGGCTACGAGCAGTACTTC